This paragraph reports one TCR beta chain. The data stem from a study of blood T cell repertoires in COVID-19. Study-level information: The samples span acute and convalescent COVID-19 from the United States, Italy and Spain. In each case, the material was cDNA or gDNA derived from T cells, B-cell-depleted T cells, or PBMCs.

Generated by immunoSEQ multiplex PCR, the TCRdb table keeps only in-frame clones and is missing some. The sample lists some 110,000 clones, 70% to 80% occurring once. This CDR3 spans 16 amino acids. CDR1 is SGHTA, CDR2 FQGNSA, per germline. V lost 5 bases and J 4 bases, leaving 20 bases between the germline ends. Enrolled during active infection, Seattle patients were then followed longitudinally. V and J are TRBV7-2 and TRBJ1-2; a possible D gene is TRBD1 (6 bases). Sequenced input: peripheral blood. The sequence was collected from a man older than 75 with COVID-19, enrolled during active disease. CDR3 DNA sequence: TGTGCCAGCAGCATACAACAGGGTCGCGGAACCTATGGCTACACCTTC. Amino acids: CASSIQQGRGTYGYTF.